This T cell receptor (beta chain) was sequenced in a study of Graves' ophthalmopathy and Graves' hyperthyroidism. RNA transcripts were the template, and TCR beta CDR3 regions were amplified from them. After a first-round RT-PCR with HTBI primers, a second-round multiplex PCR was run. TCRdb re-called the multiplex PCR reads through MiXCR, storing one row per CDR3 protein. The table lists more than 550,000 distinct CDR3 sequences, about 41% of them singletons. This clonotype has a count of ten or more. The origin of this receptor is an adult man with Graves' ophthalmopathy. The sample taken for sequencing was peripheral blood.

The CDR3 spells CASSLGLAGDQYF. For the CDR3, the DNA is TGTGCCAGCAGCTTAGGCTTGGCGGGGGATCAGTACTTC. The chain links TRBV13 to TRBJ2-7; TRBD2 matches at 7 bases. The length of the CDR3 is 13 residues. Trimming removed 0 bases from V and 10 bases from J; junction bases left unmatched: 6. The germline gives CDR1 PRHDT, CDR2 FYEKMQ (reference sequence).